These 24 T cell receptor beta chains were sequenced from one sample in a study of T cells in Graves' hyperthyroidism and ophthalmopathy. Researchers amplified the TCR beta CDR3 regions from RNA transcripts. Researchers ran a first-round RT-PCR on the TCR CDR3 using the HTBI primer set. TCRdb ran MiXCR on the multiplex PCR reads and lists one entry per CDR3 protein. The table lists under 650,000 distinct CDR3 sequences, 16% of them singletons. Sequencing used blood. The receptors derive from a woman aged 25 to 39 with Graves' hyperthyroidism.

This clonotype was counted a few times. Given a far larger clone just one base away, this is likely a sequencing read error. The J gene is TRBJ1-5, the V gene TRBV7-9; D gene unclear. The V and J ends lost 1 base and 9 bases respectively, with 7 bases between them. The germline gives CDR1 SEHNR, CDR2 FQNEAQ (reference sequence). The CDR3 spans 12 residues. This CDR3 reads CASSLGDPPQHF. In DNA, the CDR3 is TGTGCCAGCAGCTTAGGGGATCCGCCCCAGCATTTT.

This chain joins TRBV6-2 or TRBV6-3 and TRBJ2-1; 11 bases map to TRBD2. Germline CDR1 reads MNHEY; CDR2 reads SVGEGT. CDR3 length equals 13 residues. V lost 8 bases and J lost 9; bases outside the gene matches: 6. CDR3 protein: CASHSGRAGEQFF. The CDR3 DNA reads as TGTGCCAGCCATAGCGGGAGGGCCGGTGAGCAGTTCTTC.

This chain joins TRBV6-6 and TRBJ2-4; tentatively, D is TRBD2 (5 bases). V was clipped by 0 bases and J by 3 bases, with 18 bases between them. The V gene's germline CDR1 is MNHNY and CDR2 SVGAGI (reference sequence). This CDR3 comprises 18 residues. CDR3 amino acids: CASSYSPTGFAVKNIQYF. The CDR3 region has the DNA TGTGCCAGCAGTTACTCTCCGACGGGGTTCGCGGTCAAAAACATTCAGTACTTC.

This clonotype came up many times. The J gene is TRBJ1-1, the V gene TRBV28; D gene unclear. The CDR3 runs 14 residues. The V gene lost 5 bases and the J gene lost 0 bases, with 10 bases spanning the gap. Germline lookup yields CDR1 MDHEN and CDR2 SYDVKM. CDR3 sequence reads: CASSLTVLNTEAFF. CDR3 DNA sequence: TGTGCCAGCAGTCTTACGGTCCTGAACACTGAAGCTTTCTTT.

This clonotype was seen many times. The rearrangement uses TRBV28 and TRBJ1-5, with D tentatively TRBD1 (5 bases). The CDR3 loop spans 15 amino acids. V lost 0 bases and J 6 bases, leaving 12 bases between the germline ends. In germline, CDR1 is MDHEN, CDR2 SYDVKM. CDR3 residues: CASSLWAGSGQPQHF. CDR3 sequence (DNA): TGTGCCAGCAGTTTATGGGCAGGGTCGGGTCAGCCCCAGCATTTT.

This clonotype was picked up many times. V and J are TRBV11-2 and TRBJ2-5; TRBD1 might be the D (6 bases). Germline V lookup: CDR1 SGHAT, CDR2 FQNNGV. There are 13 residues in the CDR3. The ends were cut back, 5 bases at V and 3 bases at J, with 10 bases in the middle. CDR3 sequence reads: CASSPHREETQYF. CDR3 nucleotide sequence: TGTGCCAGCAGCCCCCACAGGGAAGAGACCCAGTACTTC.

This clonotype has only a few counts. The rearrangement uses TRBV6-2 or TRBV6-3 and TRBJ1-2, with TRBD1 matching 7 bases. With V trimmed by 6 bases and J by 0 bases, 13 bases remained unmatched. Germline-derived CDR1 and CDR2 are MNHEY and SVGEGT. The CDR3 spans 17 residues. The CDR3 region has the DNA TGTGCCAGCAGCCCACACGACCAGACAGGGTCTAACTATGGCTACACCTTC. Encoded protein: CASSPHDQTGSNYGYTF.

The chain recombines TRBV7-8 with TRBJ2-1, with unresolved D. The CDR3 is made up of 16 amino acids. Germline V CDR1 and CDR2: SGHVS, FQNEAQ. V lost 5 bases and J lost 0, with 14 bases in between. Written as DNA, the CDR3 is TGTGCCAGCAGCCCTTGGACGTCGAGCTCCTACAATGAGCAGTTCTTC. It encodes CASSPWTSSSYNEQFF. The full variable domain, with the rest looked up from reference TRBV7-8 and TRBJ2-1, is GAGVSQSPRYKVAKRGQDVALRCDPISGHVSLFWYQQALGQGPEFLTYFQNEAQLDKSGLPSDRFFAERPEGSVSTLKIQRTQQEDSAVYLCASSPWTSSSYNEQFFGPGTRLTVL.

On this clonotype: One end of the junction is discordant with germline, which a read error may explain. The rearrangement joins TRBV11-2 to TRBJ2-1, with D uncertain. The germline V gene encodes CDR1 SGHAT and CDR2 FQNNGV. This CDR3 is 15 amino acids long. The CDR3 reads CASSQGGSPYNEQFF. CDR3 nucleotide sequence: TGCGCCAGCAGCCAAGGTGGTTCCCCCTACAATGAGCAGTTCTTC. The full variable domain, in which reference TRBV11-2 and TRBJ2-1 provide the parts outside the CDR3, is EAGVAQSPRYKIIEKRQSVAFWCNPISGHATLYWYQQILGQGPKLLIQFQNNGVVDDSQLPKDRFSAERLKGVDSTLKIQPAKLEDSAVYLCASSQGGSPYNEQFFGPGTRLTVL.

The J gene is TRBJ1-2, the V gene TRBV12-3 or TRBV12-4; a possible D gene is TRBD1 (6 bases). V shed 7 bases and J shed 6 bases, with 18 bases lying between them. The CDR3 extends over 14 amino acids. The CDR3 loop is CASKGGEGRHGYTF. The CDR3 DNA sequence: TGTGCCAGCAAGGGGGGCGAGGGGAGGCATGGCTACACCTTC.

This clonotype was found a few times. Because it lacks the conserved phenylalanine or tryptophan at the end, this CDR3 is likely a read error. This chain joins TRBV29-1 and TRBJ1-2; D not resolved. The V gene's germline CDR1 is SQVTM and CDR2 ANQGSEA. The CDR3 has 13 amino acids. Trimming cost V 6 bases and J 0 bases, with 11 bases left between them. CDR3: CSVPTDSNYGYTL. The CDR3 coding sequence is TGCAGCGTCCCGACGGACTCTAACTATGGCTACACCCTC.

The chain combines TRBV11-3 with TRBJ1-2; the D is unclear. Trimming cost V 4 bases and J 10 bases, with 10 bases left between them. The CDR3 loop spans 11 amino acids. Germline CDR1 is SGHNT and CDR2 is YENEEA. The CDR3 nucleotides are TGTGCCAGCAGCTCACATTCTGACTACACCTTC. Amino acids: CASSSHSDYTF.

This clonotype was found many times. The CDR3 spells CASSVEGRYEQYF. The DNA for the CDR3 is TGTGCCAGCAGCGTAGAGGGTCGCTACGAGCAGTACTTC. V gene TRBV9 combines with J gene TRBJ2-7, with D unclear. Trimming removed 0 bases at V and 3 bases at J, with 7 bases between. Per the germline V gene, CDR1 is SGDLS and CDR2 is YYNGEE. CDR3 length: 13 amino acids.

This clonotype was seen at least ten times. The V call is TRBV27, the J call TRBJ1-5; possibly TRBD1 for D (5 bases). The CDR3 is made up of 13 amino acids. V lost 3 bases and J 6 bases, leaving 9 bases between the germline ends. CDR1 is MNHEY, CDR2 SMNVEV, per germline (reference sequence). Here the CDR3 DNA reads TGTGCCAGCAGTTTCGGGACCGCTCAGCCCCAGCATTTT. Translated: CASSFGTAQPQHF.

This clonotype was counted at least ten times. For the CDR3, the DNA is TGCGCCAGCCGTGTGGGACAGAACTCTGGAAACACCATATATTTT. This sequence encodes CASRVGQNSGNTIYF. The chain links TRBV5-1 to TRBJ1-3; 7 bases map to TRBD1. Germline lookup yields CDR1 SGHRS and CDR2 YFSETQ. The CDR3 loop spans 15 amino acids. With 7 bases clipped from V and 0 bases from J, the junction kept 7 bases outside the gene matches. The whole variable domain, remainder taken from reference TRBV5-1 and TRBJ1-3, is KAGVTQTPRYLIKTRGQQVTLSCSPISGHRSVSWYQQTPGQGLQFLFEYFSETQRNKGNFPGRFSGRQFSNSRSEMNVSTLELGDSALYLCASRVGQNSGNTIYFGEGSWLTVV.

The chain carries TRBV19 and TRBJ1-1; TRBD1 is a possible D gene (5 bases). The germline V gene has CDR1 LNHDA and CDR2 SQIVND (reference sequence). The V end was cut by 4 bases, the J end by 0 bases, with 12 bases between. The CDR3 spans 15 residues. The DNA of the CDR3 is TGTGCCAGTAGTAGCCGGGACTTTATGAACACTGAAGCTTTCTTT. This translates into CASSSRDFMNTEAFF.

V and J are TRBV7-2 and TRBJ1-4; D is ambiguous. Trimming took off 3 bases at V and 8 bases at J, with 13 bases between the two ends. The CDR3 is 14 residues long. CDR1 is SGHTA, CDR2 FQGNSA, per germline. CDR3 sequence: CASSFHGHREKLFF. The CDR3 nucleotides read TGTGCCAGCAGCTTCCACGGGCATCGGGAAAAACTGTTTTTT.

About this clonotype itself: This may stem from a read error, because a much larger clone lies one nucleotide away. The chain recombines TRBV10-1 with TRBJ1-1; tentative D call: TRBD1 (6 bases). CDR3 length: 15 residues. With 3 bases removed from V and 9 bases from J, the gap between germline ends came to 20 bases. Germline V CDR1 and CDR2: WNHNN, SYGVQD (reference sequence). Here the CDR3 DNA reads TGCGCCAGCAGTGATGGACAGTTCAGGGCGGGGAAAGCTTTCTTT. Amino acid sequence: CASSDGQFRAGKAFF.

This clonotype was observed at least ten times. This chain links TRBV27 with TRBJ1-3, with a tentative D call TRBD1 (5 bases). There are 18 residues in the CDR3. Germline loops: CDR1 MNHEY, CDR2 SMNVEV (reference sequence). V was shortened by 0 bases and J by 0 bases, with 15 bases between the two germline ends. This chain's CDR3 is CASSLSWGLSSSGNTIYF. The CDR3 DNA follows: TGTGCCAGCAGTTTATCGTGGGGACTTTCGAGCTCTGGAAACACCATATATTTT.

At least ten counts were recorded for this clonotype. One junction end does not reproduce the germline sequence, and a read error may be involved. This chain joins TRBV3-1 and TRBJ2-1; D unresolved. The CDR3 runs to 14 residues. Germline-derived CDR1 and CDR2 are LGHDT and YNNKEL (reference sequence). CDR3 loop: CASSQGHSNNEQFF. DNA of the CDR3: TGTGCCAGCAGCCAAGGCCACTCCAACAATGAGCAGTTCTTC.

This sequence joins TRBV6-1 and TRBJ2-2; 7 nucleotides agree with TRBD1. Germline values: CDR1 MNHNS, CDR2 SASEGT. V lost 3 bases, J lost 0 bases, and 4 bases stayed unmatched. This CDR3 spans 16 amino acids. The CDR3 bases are TGTGCCAGCAGTGACCCCAGGGGGACGAACACCGGGGAGCTGTTTTTT. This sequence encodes CASSDPRGTNTGELFF.

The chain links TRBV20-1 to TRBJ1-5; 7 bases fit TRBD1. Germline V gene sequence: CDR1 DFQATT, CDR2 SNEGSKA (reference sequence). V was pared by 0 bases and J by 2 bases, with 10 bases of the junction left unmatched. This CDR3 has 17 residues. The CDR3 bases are TGCAGTGCTAGAGATTTTAGGGGGCGACATGGCAATCAGCCCCAGCATTTT. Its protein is CSARDFRGRHGNQPQHF.

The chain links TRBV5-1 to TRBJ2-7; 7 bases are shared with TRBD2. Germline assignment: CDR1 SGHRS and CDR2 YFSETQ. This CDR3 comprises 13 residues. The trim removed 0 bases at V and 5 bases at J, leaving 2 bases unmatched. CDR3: CASSLVRENEQYF. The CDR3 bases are TGCGCCAGCAGCTTGGTGCGGGAGAACGAGCAGTACTTC.

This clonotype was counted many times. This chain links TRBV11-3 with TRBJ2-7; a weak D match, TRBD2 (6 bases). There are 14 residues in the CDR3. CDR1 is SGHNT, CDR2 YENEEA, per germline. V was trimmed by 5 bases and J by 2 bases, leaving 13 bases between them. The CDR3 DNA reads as TGTGCCAGCAGCGCCTTGGAGGGCACCTACGAGCAGTACTTC. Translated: CASSALEGTYEQYF.